A selection of T cell receptor beta chains follows, all from one sample in a study of T cells in Graves' hyperthyroidism and ophthalmopathy. TCRdb fed the multiplex PCR reads into MiXCR, producing one record per CDR3 protein. In the table there are almost 500,000 distinct CDR3 sequences, roughly 23% of which are singletons. The sample was blood. The receptors were sampled from a woman aged 65 to 85 with Graves' ophthalmopathy. Both conserved end residues are part of each CDR3. The D gene is left open where the match is weak. Clone size is given for some rows only: seen once, a few or many times, or a class if the clone is expanded.

j_call: TRBJ2-7
clone_size: few
cdr3_length: 15
d_call: TRBD2
v_call: TRBV9
cdr3_aa: CASSAGGRSSYEQYF
cdr3_nt: TGTGCCAGCAGCGCGGGCGGGAGGAGCTCCTACGAGCAGTACTTC

j_call: TRBJ2-1
clone_size: few
cdr3_length: 13
d_call: NA
v_call: TRBV3-1
cdr3_aa: CASSQLMGNEQFF
cdr3_nt: TGTGCCAGCAGCCAACTAATGGGGAATGAGCAGTTCTTC

j_call: TRBJ2-2
clone_size: many
cdr3_length: 13
d_call: NA
v_call: TRBV11-1
cdr3_aa: CASKERGRGELFF
cdr3_nt: TGTGCCAGCAAAGAAAGGGGCCGCGGGGAGCTGTTTTTT

j_call: TRBJ2-1
clone_size: few
cdr3_length: 15
d_call: TRBD2
v_call: TRBV12-3/TRBV12-4
cdr3_aa: CASSPASGMGDEQFF
cdr3_nt: TGTGCCAGCAGTCCCGCTAGCGGGATGGGCGATGAGCAGTTCTTC

j_call: TRBJ1-5
clone_size: few
cdr3_length: 15
d_call: TRBD1
v_call: TRBV6-2/TRBV6-3
cdr3_aa: CATTIRDRANQPQHF
cdr3_nt: TGTGCCACTACAATCCGGGACAGGGCCAATCAGCCCCAGCATTTT

j_call: TRBJ1-5
clone_size: NA
cdr3_length: 16
d_call: NA
v_call: TRBV7-2
cdr3_aa: CASSESGGQGNQPQHF
cdr3_nt: TGTGCCAGCAGCGAGAGCGGGGGTCAAGGCAATCAGCCCCAGCATTTT

j_call: TRBJ1-4
clone_size: few
cdr3_length: 16
d_call: NA
v_call: TRBV12-3/TRBV12-4
cdr3_aa: CASSSPVDLGNEKLFF
cdr3_nt: TGTGCCAGCAGTTCACCGGTGGACTTGGGTAATGAAAAACTGTTTTTT

j_call: TRBJ1-1
clone_size: few
cdr3_length: 14
d_call: TRBD1
v_call: TRBV29-1
cdr3_aa: CSGTGTGGSVEAFF
cdr3_nt: TGCAGCGGAACTGGGACAGGAGGGTCGGTTGAAGCTTTCTTT

j_call: TRBJ2-7
clone_size: many
cdr3_length: 12
d_call: NA
v_call: TRBV6-2/TRBV6-3
cdr3_aa: CASSPSRYEQYF
cdr3_nt: TGTGCCAGCAGCCCCTCACGCTACGAGCAGTACTTC

j_call: TRBJ2-1
clone_size: few
cdr3_length: 18
d_call: TRBD2
v_call: TRBV27
cdr3_aa: CASSLSSSLAGRSNEQFF
cdr3_nt: TGTGCCAGCAGTTTATCAAGTTCGCTAGCGGGAAGGTCCAATGAGCAGTTCTTC